These T cell receptor beta chains were read from a single sample in a study of cytomegalovirus exposure and HLA in healthy donors. Some clones are missing from TCRdb's copy, which holds only in-frame ones; the method was immunoSEQ multiplex PCR. The sample yields about 190,000 clones, approximately 80% seen once. The specimen was PBMCs. The receptors derive from a young woman in good health and CMV-seropositive. CDR3s include the opening cysteine and the closing phenylalanine or tryptophan. The order of the fields is J gene, D gene, V gene, clone size, CDR3 DNA, CDR3 protein. The D gene is left open where the match is weak. Clone size, where shown, is once, few, many, or a class for clones that have expanded.

TRBJ1-2 TRBD1 TRBV11-2 NA TGTGCCAGCAGCACCGCAACACGGACAGGTGGTCGGAGTGGCTACACCTTC CASSTATRTGGRSGYTF
TRBJ2-3 TRBD2 TRBV14 NA TGTGCCAGCAGCCAAGGGGGTAGCGGGGCCCAAGATACGCAGTATTTT CASSQGGSGAQDTQYF
TRBJ1-5 TRBD1 TRBV18 NA TGTGCCAGCTCACCGTCGACAGGGGACCAGCCCCAGCATTTT CASSPSTGDQPQHF
TRBJ2-2 TRBD2 TRBV7-9 once TGTGCCAGCAGCTTAGCCCCTGGGCTAGCGGGACCCACCGGGGAGCTGTTTTTT CASSLAPGLAGPTGELFF
TRBJ2-3 NA TRBV9 NA TGTGCCAGCAGCGTAGTTACTAGCCTAAGCACAGATACGCAGTATTTT CASSVVTSLSTDTQYF
TRBJ1-5 NA TRBV6-1 NA TGTGCCAGCAGTGAAGGGCCAGATGGAGGCCAGCCCCAGCATTTT CASSEGPDGGQPQHF
TRBJ1-4 TRBD1 TRBV2 NA TGTGCCAGCAAGGGGGCAGAAGCAACTAATGAAAAACTGTTTTTT CASKGAEATNEKLFF
TRBJ1-4 TRBD1 TRBV14 NA TGTGCCAGCAGCCCTTTCGAGGGCAGGGGGCCTTACGAAAAACTGTTTTTT CASSPFEGRGPYEKLFF
TRBJ1-1 NA TRBV19 NA TGTGCCAGTAGTGTTCGACAGTTAGCGAACACTGAAGCTTTCTTT CASSVRQLANTEAFF
TRBJ1-1 TRBD1 TRBV7-9 NA TGTGCCAGCAGTCAGAGACAGGGAGTGAACACTGAAGCTTTCTTT CASSQRQGVNTEAFF
TRBJ1-5 NA TRBV6-1 few TGTGCCAGCAGTGAAGAGGAGGGCGGGGGCAATCAGCCCCAGCATTTT CASSEEEGGGNQPQHF
TRBJ2-3 NA TRBV11-2 NA TGTGCCAGCAGCTTAATGGAGACTACCTACTTCACAGATACGCAGTATTTT CASSLMETTYFTDTQYF
TRBJ2-3 TRBD1 TRBV15 NA TGTGCCACCAGCAGGGGAAGCGAGGGGGCGACAGATACGCAGTATTTT CATSRGSEGATDTQYF
TRBJ1-6 NA TRBV21-1 NA TGTGCCAGCAGCAAAGCTTCCCCGGGACAGGAGAATTCACCCCTCCACTTT CASSKASPGQENSPLHF
TRBJ2-1 TRBD1 TRBV6-1 once TGTGCCAGCGGAGACAGGGGGCTCTACAATGAGCAGTTCTTC CASGDRGLYNEQFF
TRBJ2-1 TRBD1 TRBV30 few TGTGCCTGGAGTGCGGACAGGGGACACAATGAGCAGTTCTTC CAWSADRGHNEQFF
TRBJ1-1 NA TRBV7-3 NA TGTGCCAGCAGCCCAGTAGCGAACACTGAAGCTTTCTTT CASSPVANTEAFF
TRBJ2-5 TRBD2 TRBV15 NA TGTGCCCGGGGGGTTCAAGAGACCCAGTACTTC CARGVQETQYF
TRBJ1-6 NA TRBV7-6 NA TGTGCCAGCAGCCCGGACTCTTCGCTGGATTCACCCCTCCACTTT CASSPDSSLDSPLHF
TRBJ2-3 NA TRBV4-2 NA TGTGCCAGCAGCCAAGAGCTAAGAGGAGATACGCAGTATTTT CASSQELRGDTQYF
TRBJ2-7 TRBD1 TRBV4-2 NA TGTGCCAGCAGCCAAAGGCCGGGACAGGGGGACTACGAGCAGTACTTC CASSQRPGQGDYEQYF
TRBJ2-7 NA TRBV6-1 NA TGTGCCAGCAGTAAGAGGGGGGGCGAGCAGTACTTC CASSKRGGEQYF
TRBJ2-7 NA TRBV15 NA TGTGCCACCAGCAGAGAAAAGGCAGGGTCAGTCCACGAGCAGTACTTC CATSREKAGSVHEQYF
TRBJ1-1 NA TRBV28 NA TGTGCCAGCAGTTTTCCGGCAGGGATGAACACTGAAGCTTTCTTT CASSFPAGMNTEAFF
TRBJ1-1 NA TRBV7-3 NA TGTGCCAGCAGACTATCACTGAACACTGAAGCTTTCTTT CASRLSLNTEAFF